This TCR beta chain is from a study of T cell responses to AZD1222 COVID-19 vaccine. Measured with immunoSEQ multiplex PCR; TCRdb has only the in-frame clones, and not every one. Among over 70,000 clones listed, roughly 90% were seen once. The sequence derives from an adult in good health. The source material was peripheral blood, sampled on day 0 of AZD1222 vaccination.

CDR3 nucleotide sequence: TGCGCCAGCAGCTTGACGGGCAGTGGGGGTGAGCAGTTCTTC. It is translated as CASSLTGSGGEQFF. This sequence joins TRBV5-1 and TRBJ2-1; D tentatively fits TRBD1 or TRBD2 (5 bases each). Between the trimmed V and J ends, which lost 1 base and 9 bases, there was a span of 14 bases. The CDR3 sequence is 14 residues long. The germline V gene encodes CDR1 SGHRS and CDR2 YFSETQ. The entire variable domain, with the rest obtained from reference TRBV5-1 and TRBJ2-1, is as follows: KAGVTQTPRYLIKTRGQQVTLSCSPISGHRSVSWYQQTPGQGLQFLFEYFSETQRNKGNFPGRFSGRQFSNSRSEMNVSTLELGDSALYLCASSLTGSGGEQFFGPGTRLTVL.